The sequence of this TCR beta chain was determined in a study of blood T cell repertoires in COVID-19. For the study at large: Italy, Spain and the United States were the sources of the convalescent and acute COVID-19 samples. T cells, B-cell-depleted T cells, or PBMCs provided the cDNA or gDNA that served as material.

CDR3 size: 15 residues. V shed 3 bases, J shed 5 bases, and the junction held 4 bases outside the gene matches. Germline V lookup: CDR1 LNHNV, CDR2 YYDKDF (reference sequence). In the original analysis: Estimated nucleated cell counts came from reference gene primer amplification. Clones were sequenced by immunoSEQ multiplex PCR, and TCRdb holds only the in-frame ones, with some missing. The V and J calls and the clone size are those of that table, but D and trimming were determined from the DNA. The sample includes around 70,000 clones, about 93% of them seen just once. The receptor's source is a human donor in a cohort sampled during active COVID-19. The chain has TRBV15 and TRBJ1-6; 7 bases agree with TRBD1. Sequenced sample: peripheral blood. The CDR3 region has the DNA TGTGCCACCAGCAGGGGACAGAGGAATAATTCACCCCTCCACTTT. The encoded protein is CATSRGQRNNSPLHF.